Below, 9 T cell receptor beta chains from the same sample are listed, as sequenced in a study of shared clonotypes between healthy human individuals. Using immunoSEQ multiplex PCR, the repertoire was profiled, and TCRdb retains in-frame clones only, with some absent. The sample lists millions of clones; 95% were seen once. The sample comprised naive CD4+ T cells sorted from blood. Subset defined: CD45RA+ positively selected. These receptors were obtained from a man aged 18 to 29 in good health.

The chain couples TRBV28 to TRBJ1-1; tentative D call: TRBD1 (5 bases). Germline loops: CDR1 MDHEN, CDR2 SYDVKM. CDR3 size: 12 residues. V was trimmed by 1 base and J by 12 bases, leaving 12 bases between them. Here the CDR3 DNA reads TGTGCCAGCAGTTTATCTCAGGGAGGGACTTTCTTT. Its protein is CASSLSQGGTFF.

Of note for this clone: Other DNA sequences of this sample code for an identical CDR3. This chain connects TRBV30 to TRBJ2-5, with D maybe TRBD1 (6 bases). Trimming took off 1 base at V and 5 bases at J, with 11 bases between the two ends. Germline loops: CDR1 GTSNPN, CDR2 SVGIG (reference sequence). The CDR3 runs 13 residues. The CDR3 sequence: CAWSAQGGETQYF. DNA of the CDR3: TGTGCCTGGAGTGCACAGGGTGGGGAGACCCAGTACTTC.

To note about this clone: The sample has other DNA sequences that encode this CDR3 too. CDR3 nucleotides: TGTGCCATCGGACTGTACAATGAGCAGTTCTTC. Translated, it gives CAIGLYNEQFF. The rearrangement joins TRBV10-3 to TRBJ2-1; possibly TRBD2 for D (5 bases). V was shortened by 8 bases and J by 4 bases, with 6 bases between the two germline ends. The CDR3 totals 11 residues. CDR1 ENHRY and CDR2 SYGVKD come from the germline V gene.

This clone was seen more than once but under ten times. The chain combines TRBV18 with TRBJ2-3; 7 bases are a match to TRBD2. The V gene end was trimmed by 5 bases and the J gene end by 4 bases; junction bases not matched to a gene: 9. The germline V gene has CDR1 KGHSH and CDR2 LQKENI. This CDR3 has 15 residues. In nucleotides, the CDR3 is TGTGCCAGCTCATTTAATGGGAGGGCCCCAGATACGCAGTATTTT. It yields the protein CASSFNGRAPDTQYF.

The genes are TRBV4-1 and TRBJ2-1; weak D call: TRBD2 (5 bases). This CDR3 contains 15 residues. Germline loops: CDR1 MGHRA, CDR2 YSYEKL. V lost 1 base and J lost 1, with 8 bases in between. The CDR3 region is CASSQGRASYNEQFF. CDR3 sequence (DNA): TGCGCCAGCAGCCAAGGGCGGGCGTCCTACAATGAGCAGTTCTTC.

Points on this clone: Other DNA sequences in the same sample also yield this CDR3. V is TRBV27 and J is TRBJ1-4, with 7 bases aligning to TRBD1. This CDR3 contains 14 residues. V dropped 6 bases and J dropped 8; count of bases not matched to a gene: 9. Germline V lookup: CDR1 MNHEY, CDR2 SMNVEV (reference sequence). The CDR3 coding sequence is TGTGCCAGCAGGCTCACAGGGGCGGGCGAAAAACTGTTTTTT. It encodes CASRLTGAGEKLFF.

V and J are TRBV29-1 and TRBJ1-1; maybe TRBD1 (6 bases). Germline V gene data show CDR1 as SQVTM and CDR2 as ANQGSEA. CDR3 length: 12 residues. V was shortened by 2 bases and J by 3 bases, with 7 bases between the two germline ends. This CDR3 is CSVERTDTEAFF. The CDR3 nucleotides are TGCAGCGTTGAAAGGACAGACACTGAAGCTTTCTTT.

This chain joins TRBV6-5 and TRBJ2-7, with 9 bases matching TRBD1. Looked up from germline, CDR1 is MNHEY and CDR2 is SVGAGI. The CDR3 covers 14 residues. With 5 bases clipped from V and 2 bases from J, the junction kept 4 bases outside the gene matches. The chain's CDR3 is CASSKTGGTYEQYF. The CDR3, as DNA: TGTGCCAGCAGTAAGACAGGGGGAACCTACGAGCAGTACTTC.

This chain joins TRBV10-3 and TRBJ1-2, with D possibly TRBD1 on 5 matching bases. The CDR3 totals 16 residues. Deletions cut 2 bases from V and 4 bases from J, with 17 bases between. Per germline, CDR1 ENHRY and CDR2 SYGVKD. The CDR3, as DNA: TGTGCCATCAGTGAGCCCCAACAGGTTACCATCTATGGCTACACCTTC. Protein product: CAISEPQQVTIYGYTF.